Given below is one T cell receptor (beta chain) in context. Before surgery, patients took at least one anti-epileptic drug. Data came from immunoSEQ multiplex PCR; TCRdb stores just in-frame clones and leaves some out. This sample yields 35,000 to 50,000 clones, of which approximately 92% are seen a single time; roughly 6.3% belongs to the top ten. Germline V gives CDR1 SGHRS, CDR2 YFSETQ. Trimming took 1 base from V and 2 from J, leaving 6 bases between them. The CDR3 sequence is 13 residues long. This entry comes from a study of brain T cells in children with intractable seizures. The sequence was collected from a girl between 2 and 10 years old with tuberous sclerosis and intractable seizures. Specimen: peripheral blood, collected at surgery. The chain combines TRBV5-1 with TRBJ2-5; D is uncertain. The CDR3 DNA sequence: TGCGCCAGCAGCTTGATTAGGCAAGAGACCCAGTACTTC. It is translated as CASSLIRQETQYF.